This T cell receptor beta chain derives from a study of blood T cell repertoires in COVID-19. As for the study in general: There were acute and convalescent COVID-19 samples, and they came from the United States, Italy and Spain. Sources were T cells, B-cell-depleted T cells, or PBMCs; the material itself was cDNA or gDNA.

Germline V gene data show CDR1 as SNHLY and CDR2 as FYNNEI. The CDR3 totals 16 residues. The V end lost 8 bases, the J end lost 7 bases, and 24 bases lay between the germline ends. In the authors' workflow: Amplification with reference gene primers provided the estimates of nucleated cell counts. The repertoire was sequenced with immunoSEQ multiplex PCR; TCRdb's copy has only in-frame clones and lacks some. V and J calls and clone size are given by that table; D and trimming were obtained from the DNA. This sample has roughly 140,000 clones, with approximately 86% found just once. The sequence derives from a human donor in a cohort sampled during active COVID-19. The specimen sequenced was peripheral blood. The V call is TRBV2, the J call TRBJ2-1, with D perhaps TRBD1 (6 bases). In nucleotides, the CDR3 is TGTGCCAGCCAAAGGGGGAAAAGGCAACTTCGAAATGAGCAGTTCTTC. It is translated as CASQRGKRQLRNEQFF. Combining the CDR3 with reference TRBV2 and TRBJ2-1 gives the whole variable domain EPEVTQTPSHQVTQMGQEVILRCVPISNHLYFYWYRQILGQKVEFLVSFYNNEISEKSEIFDDQFSVERPDGSNFTLKIRSTKLEDSAMYFCASQRGKRQLRNEQFFGPGTRLTVL.